The 32 T cell receptor beta chains below all came from one sample that was sequenced in a study of tumor-infiltrating lymphocytes in primary liver carcinoma. Germline DNA was also extracted, while the blood RNA originated from unsorted whole blood. From 500 ng of total RNA, TCR beta-specific cDNA was reverse-transcribed using a constant-region primer. Slightly modified ARM-PCR, run as three nested multiplex PCR rounds, produced the TCR beta libraries. The study ran its first two PCR rounds for approximately 10 cycles each, using TRBV1-TRBV30 forward primers and a C-beta reverse primer. Each CDR3 protein is one row after TCRdb ran MiXCR on the multiplex PCR reads. This sample carries 300,000 to 350,000 distinct CDR3 sequences, nearly 60% of them seen once, and the ten largest clones take about 15%. The sample was peripheral blood. The receptors here all came from a woman aged 25 to 39 with primary liver carcinoma and hepatitis B virus infection.

At least ten counts were recorded for this clonotype. This chain links TRBV4-1 with TRBJ2-3; D is possibly TRBD1 or TRBD2 (5 bases each). The germline CDR1 and CDR2 sequences are MGHRA and YSYEKL. The CDR3 runs to 14 residues. The V and J ends lost 4 bases and 6 bases respectively, with 14 bases between them. In nucleotides, the CDR3 is TGCGCCAGCAGCCGGGACCAACTGGGGGATACGCAGTATTTT. This codes for CASSRDQLGDTQYF.

For this clonotype: A much larger clone sits a single nucleotide away, making a read error possible. This rearrangement joins TRBV12-3 or TRBV12-4 to TRBJ1-5, with no clear D. The CDR3 loop spans 11 amino acids. The CDR3: CANSTGQPQHF. The CDR3 nucleotides are TGTGCCAACAGTACGGGTCAGCCCCAGCATTTT.

This chain links TRBV5-6 with TRBJ2-3; D is unresolved. The V and J ends lost 2 bases and 2 bases respectively, with 9 bases between them. CDR3 size: 14 residues. Germline loops: CDR1 SGHDT, CDR2 YYEEEE. The DNA of the CDR3 is TGTGCCAGCAGCTTCGGAGACTTCACAGATACGCAGTATTTT. Protein sequence: CASSFGDFTDTQYF.

This clonotype has only one observation. Possible read error: a much larger clone is one base away. V is TRBV12-3 or TRBV12-4 and J is TRBJ2-1; the match to TRBD1 covers 7 bases. This CDR3 is built from 13 residues. CDR3 nucleotide sequence: TGTGCCAGCAGTGGACAGGCCTACAATGAGCTGTTCTTC. This codes for CASSGQAYNELFF.

J is TRBJ2-5 and V is TRBV12-3 or TRBV12-4, with a tentative D call TRBD2 (7 bases). The length of the CDR3 is 12 residues. CDR3 residues: CASGGGAGTQYF. DNA of the CDR3: TGTGCTTCTGGAGGGGGGGCCGGGACCCAGTACTTC.

This clonotype was found many times. V is TRBV12-3 or TRBV12-4 and J is TRBJ1-2; tentative D call: TRBD1 (6 bases). V lost 5 bases, J lost 6 bases, and 19 bases lay in between. The CDR3 is 15 residues long. CDR3 coding DNA: TGTGCCAGCAGTCTCCAGTGGGGACAAGGAAATGGCTACACCTTC. Translating it yields CASSLQWGQGNGYTF.

To note about this clonotype: A much larger clone is a single base away; this may be a read error. This chain joins TRBV4-3 and TRBJ1-4; D unclear. This CDR3 comprises 15 residues. Trimming left V 0 bases short and J 7 bases short, with 12 bases between. The germline CDR1 and CDR2 sequences are LGHNA and YSLEER. The DNA of the CDR3 is TGCGCCAGCAGCCAAGATCTCAGTGCAGGTGAAAAACTGTTTTTT. It yields the protein CASSQDLSAGEKLFF.

The gene calls are TRBV6-5 and TRBJ2-5, with 7 bases identical to TRBD1. Trimming cost V 7 bases and J 6 bases; bases outside gene matches: 14. Germline V gives CDR1 MNHEY, CDR2 SVGAGI. The CDR3 runs 15 residues. The CDR3 reads CASTGGMTGHQTQYF. The CDR3 coding sequence is TGTGCCAGCACCGGTGGGATGACAGGGCATCAGACCCAGTACTTC.

For this clonotype: The germline gene is not matched at one end of the junction; a read error may be the cause. The CDR3 protein is CASSYRWTVTEAFF. DNA for the CDR3: TGTGCCAGCAGTTACCGTTGGACAGTCACTGAAGCTTTCTTC. The V and J genes are TRBV6-1 and TRBJ1-1; possible D gene TRBD1, 6 bases. CDR3 length: 14 amino acids. Germline V CDR1 and CDR2: MNHNS, SASEGT.

Turning to this clonotype: This may arise from a read error, as a much more abundant clone is one base away. V and J are TRBV6-2 or TRBV6-3 and TRBJ2-1; either TRBD1 or TRBD2 may supply D (5 bases each). The germline V gene encodes CDR1 MNHEY and CDR2 SVGEGT. CDR3 length: 15 amino acids. CDR3 region: CVSSLYTSRGDEQFF. CDR3 sequence (DNA): TGTGTCAGCAGTCTCTACACTAGTAGAGGGGATGAGCAGTTCTTC.

With respect to this clonotype: With a much larger clone just one base away, this may be a read error. The chain is built from TRBV6-6 and TRBJ2-7; 9 nucleotides agree with TRBD2. V shed 4 bases and J 5 bases; nucleotides not matched to a gene: 9. From germline, CDR1 is MNHNY and CDR2 SVGAGI (reference sequence). This CDR3 has 15 residues. The CDR3 is CASSSLTSGPDEQYF. The CDR3 DNA reads as TGTGCCAGCAGTTCCCTTACTAGCGGGCCTGACGAGCAGTACTTC.

This sequence joins TRBV28 and TRBJ1-6, with 8 nucleotides matching TRBD1. The CDR3 sequence is 14 residues long. Trimming at V came to 7 bases and at J to 7 bases, leaving 6 bases not matched to a gene. Germline CDR1 is MDHEN and CDR2 is SYDVKM. As DNA, the CDR3 is TGTGCCAGCAAATGGCAGGGGGCAAATTCACCCCTCCACTTT. It translates to CASKWQGANSPLHF.

Details on this clonotype: A read error may explain this, as a much larger clone is one base away. The gene calls are TRBV29-1 and TRBJ2-3; weak D call: TRBD2 (6 bases). Trimming pared 8 bases from V and 4 bases from J, leaving 13 bases between. The CDR3 spans 12 residues. The germline CDR1 and CDR2 sequences are SQVTM and ANQGSEA. The CDR3 DNA reads as TGCAGCATGACTAGTGTGCCAGATACGCAGTATTTT. Translated, it gives CSMTSVPDTQYF.

This chain joins TRBV10-3 and TRBJ1-6; a possible D gene is TRBD1 (6 bases). The V end was cut by 5 bases, the J end by 10 bases, with 15 bases between. Germline V CDR1 and CDR2: ENHRY, SYGVKD. This CDR3 is 14 amino acids long. Written as DNA, the CDR3 is TGTGCCATCAGTCCGAAGGGGGGCGAGTCACCCCTCCACTTT. Translation gives CAISPKGGESPLHF.

V and J are TRBV6-5 and TRBJ2-2; D may match TRBD1 or TRBD2 (5 bases each). This CDR3 has 14 amino acids. V was shortened by 6 bases and J by 7 bases, with 15 bases between the two germline ends. Germline CDR1 and CDR2: MNHEY and SVGAGI. CDR3 amino acids: CASRESRDHGELFF. The CDR3 coding sequence is TGTGCCAGCAGAGAAAGTAGGGACCACGGGGAGCTGTTTTTT.

This clonotype was picked up many times. The chain is built from TRBV28 and TRBJ2-6; D uncertain. This CDR3 region has 16 residues. The V end was cut by 6 bases, the J end by 5 bases, with 17 bases between. Germline V gene lookup returns CDR1 MDHEN and CDR2 SYDVKM. In DNA, the CDR3 is TGTGCCAGCAGCCGAGACACCCAACTCCGGGCCAACGTCCTGACTTTC. The encoded protein is CASSRDTQLRANVLTF.

This clonotype was recorded only once. A read error may produce the germline difference seen at one junction end. The rearrangement joins TRBV6-6 to TRBJ2-7; D is perhaps TRBD2 (5 bases). The V gene's germline CDR1 is MNHNY and CDR2 SVGAGI (reference sequence). The CDR3 runs to 17 residues. The CDR3 sequence: CASSYSPGRGSGYEKYF. In DNA, the CDR3 is TGTGCCAGCAGTTACTCCCCCGGTCGTGGCTCGGGGTACGAGAAGTACTTC.

This clonotype has a handful of counts. CDR3: CASSQGRVDSDFQETQYF. Written as DNA, the CDR3 is TGCGCCAGCAGCCAAGGCAGGGTAGACAGCGACTTCCAAGAGACCCAGTACTTC. The V gene is TRBV4-1, the J gene TRBJ2-5; perhaps TRBD1 as D (5 bases). Germline CDR1 and CDR2: MGHRA and YSYEKL. V was shortened by 1 base and J by 1 base, with 19 bases between the two germline ends. The CDR3 has 18 amino acids.

This clonotype appeared once. This may arise from a read error, as a much more abundant clone is one base away. This sequence joins TRBV29-1 and TRBJ2-7, with D uncertain. V dropped 6 bases and J dropped 2 bases, with 14 bases sitting between them. This CDR3 has 13 residues. In germline, CDR1 is SQVTM, CDR2 ANQGSEA. Written as DNA, the CDR3 is TGCAGCGTGGGGTCGGCGGCAACCTACGAGCAGTACTTC. As protein: CSVGSAATYEQYF.

Remarks on this clonotype: An end of the junction differs from the germline gene, which may be a read error. This chain uses TRBV6-6 with TRBJ2-7; D is perhaps TRBD1 or TRBD2 (6 bases each). Germline V gene data show CDR1 as MNHNY and CDR2 as SVGAGI (reference sequence). The CDR3 length is 15 residues. The CDR3 nucleotides are TGTGACAGCAGTTATGGGGGGCAGGTGTTCTACGAGCAGTACTTC. Translated: CDSSYGGQVFYEQYF.

V and J are TRBV28 and TRBJ2-7; 8 bases line up with TRBD1. Germline CDR1 MDHEN, CDR2 SYDVKM. Losses at the gene ends were 8 bases for V and 3 bases for J; bases not matched to a gene: 12. This CDR3 contains 15 residues. The CDR3 here is CASLPQDRDSYEQYF. The CDR3 coding sequence is TGTGCCAGCCTCCCCCAGGACAGGGATAGCTACGAGCAGTACTTC.

This clonotype was observed a handful of times. The chain joins TRBV12-3 or TRBV12-4 to TRBJ2-4, with D perhaps TRBD2 (6 bases). The CDR3 covers 17 residues. V dropped 3 bases and J dropped 0 bases, with 15 bases sitting between them. The CDR3 bases are TGTGCCAGCAGTTTGAAGGGAGCGGGCCTAGCCAAAAACATTCAGTACTTC. This sequence encodes CASSLKGAGLAKNIQYF.

This clonotype showed up just a few times. The V and J genes are TRBV4-1 and TRBJ2-7, with a tentative D call TRBD1 (6 bases). The CDR3 has 14 amino acids. Germline CDR1 MGHRA, CDR2 YSYEKL. The ends were cut back, 0 bases at V and 6 bases at J, with 12 bases in the middle. Here the CDR3 DNA reads TGCGCCAGCAGCCAAGATTGGGGGCTTAGCGAGCAGTACTTC. Translated: CASSQDWGLSEQYF.

A remark on this clonotype: A much larger clone differs by one base, so this may be a read error. This CDR3 reads CASSPGHRGEAFF. The CDR3 DNA is TGCGCCAGCAGCCCAGGGCATAGGGGCGAAGCTTTCTTT. The V call is TRBV4-3, the J call TRBJ1-1; maybe TRBD1 (5 bases). Looked up from germline, CDR1 is LGHNA and CDR2 is YSLEER. This CDR3 region has 13 residues. Trimming took off 4 bases at V and 8 bases at J, with 14 bases between the two ends.

Remarks on this clonotype: This may be a read error, as it is one base from a much larger clone. The V call is TRBV6-2 or TRBV6-3, the J call TRBJ1-2, with D hard to call. In germline, CDR1 is MNHEY, CDR2 SVGEGT. The CDR3 totals 12 residues. Trimming pared 5 bases from V and 6 bases from J, leaving 10 bases between. DNA for the CDR3: TGTGCCAGCAGTCACGACTTAGATGGCTACACCTTC. Protein product: CASSHDLDGYTF.

This clonotype came up a few times. V usage is TRBV7-9 and J usage is TRBJ2-6; D gene ambiguous. CDR1 is SEHNR, CDR2 FQNEAQ, per germline (reference sequence). V was trimmed by 5 bases and J by 3 bases, leaving 14 bases between them. The CDR3 is 16 residues long. The CDR3 coding sequence is TGTGCCAGCAGCCTCATCGGAGCTCTTGGGGCCAACGTCCTGACTTTC. Translating it yields CASSLIGALGANVLTF.

The rearrangement links TRBV4-1 to TRBJ2-1, with a tentative D call TRBD2 (6 bases). This CDR3 comprises 16 residues. V was clipped by 8 bases and J by 4 bases, with 21 bases between them. Looked up from germline, CDR1 is MGHRA and CDR2 is YSYEKL. The CDR3 protein is CASGPLGVRGYNEQFF. The CDR3 DNA reads as TGCGCCAGCGGCCCCTTAGGGGTACGGGGGTACAATGAGCAGTTCTTC.

There are many counts of this clonotype. V usage is TRBV12-3 or TRBV12-4 and J usage is TRBJ2-7; a possible D gene is TRBD1 (5 bases). V lost 4 bases and J 0 bases, leaving 7 bases between the germline ends. This CDR3 is 13 amino acids long. The CDR3 loop is CASSSDSSYEQYF. CDR3 nucleotides: TGTGCCAGCAGTTCAGACAGCTCCTACGAGCAGTACTTC.

The chain couples TRBV6-1 to TRBJ2-7, with TRBD1 identical over 7 bases. This CDR3 has 17 residues. Looked up from germline, CDR1 is MNHNS and CDR2 is SASEGT. J gave up 3 bases and V 6 bases, and 17 bases lay outside the gene matches. The CDR3 protein is CASRVGFRDRGFYEQYF. CDR3 coding DNA: TGTGCCAGCAGAGTCGGCTTTCGGGACAGAGGTTTCTACGAGCAGTACTTC.

As to this clonotype: This may be a read error: a much more frequent sequence differs by one nucleotide. The chain has TRBV12-3 or TRBV12-4 and TRBJ1-6; D is undetermined. The CDR3 is 16 amino acids. The chain's CDR3 is CASSEGGRADNSPLRF. The CDR3 DNA sequence: TGTGCCAGCAGTGAAGGAGGGAGGGCGGATAATTCACCCCTCCGCTTT.

The rearrangement joins TRBV7-9 to TRBJ2-1; the match to TRBD2 covers 7 bases. J was trimmed by 5 bases and V by 1 base; bases with no gene match: 11. In germline, CDR1 is SEHNR, CDR2 FQNEAQ (reference sequence). The length of the CDR3 is 17 residues. As DNA, the CDR3 is TGTGCCAGCAGCTTAGGGTACGCGACTAGCCCCAACAATGAGCAGTTCTTC. Translated: CASSLGYATSPNNEQFF.

A few counts support this clonotype. The chain carries TRBV6-2 or TRBV6-3 and TRBJ2-3; D call uncertain. The CDR3 is 15 residues long. The ends were cut back, 4 bases at V and 5 bases at J, with 16 bases in the middle. Per the germline V gene, CDR1 is MNHEY and CDR2 is SVGEGT. In DNA form, the CDR3 reads TGTGCCAGCAGTTTTTTTACCCCGAATCGAGATACGCAGTATTTT. Its protein product is CASSFFTPNRDTQYF.